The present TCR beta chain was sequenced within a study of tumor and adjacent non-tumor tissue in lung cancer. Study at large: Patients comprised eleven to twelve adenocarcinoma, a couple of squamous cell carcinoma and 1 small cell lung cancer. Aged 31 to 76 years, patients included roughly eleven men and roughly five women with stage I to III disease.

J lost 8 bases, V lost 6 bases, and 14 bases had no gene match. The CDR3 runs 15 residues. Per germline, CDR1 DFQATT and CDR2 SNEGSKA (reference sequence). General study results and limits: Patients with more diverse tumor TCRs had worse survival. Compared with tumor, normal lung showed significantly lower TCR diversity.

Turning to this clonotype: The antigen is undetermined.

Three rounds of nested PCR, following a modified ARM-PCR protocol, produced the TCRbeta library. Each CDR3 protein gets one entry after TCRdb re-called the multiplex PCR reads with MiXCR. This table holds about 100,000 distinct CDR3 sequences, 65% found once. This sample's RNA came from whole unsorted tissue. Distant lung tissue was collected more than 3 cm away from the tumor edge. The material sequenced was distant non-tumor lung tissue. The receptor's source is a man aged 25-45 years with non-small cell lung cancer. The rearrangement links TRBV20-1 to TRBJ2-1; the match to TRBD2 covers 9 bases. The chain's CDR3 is CSALTGTSIPHEQFF. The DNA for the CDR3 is TGCAGTGCCCTGACTGGGACTAGCATTCCCCATGAGCAGTTCTTC.